This T cell receptor (beta chain) originates from a study of T cell responses to AZD1222 COVID-19 vaccine. The V end was cut by 2 bases, the J end by 7 bases, with 10 bases between. Per the germline V gene, CDR1 is SGDLS and CDR2 is YYNGEE. This CDR3 spans 14 amino acids. Findings and caveats of the study: Epitopes outside B.1.351 and B.1.1.7 mutated regions reportedly drew nearly half of spike TCRs.

TCRdb keeps only in-frame clones here, not all; method: immunoSEQ multiplex PCR. The sample contains 100,000 to 120,000 clones, around 81% of which appear only once. Details on this clone: Its antigen remains unknown.

The genes are TRBV9 and TRBJ1-6; D call uncertain. The sequence came from an adult in good health. Sequencing was performed on peripheral blood, taken on day 0 of AZD1222 vaccination. The DNA for the CDR3 is TGTGCCAGCAGCGTTGCAAAGGCGAATTCACCCCTCCACTTT. Protein: CASSVAKANSPLHF.